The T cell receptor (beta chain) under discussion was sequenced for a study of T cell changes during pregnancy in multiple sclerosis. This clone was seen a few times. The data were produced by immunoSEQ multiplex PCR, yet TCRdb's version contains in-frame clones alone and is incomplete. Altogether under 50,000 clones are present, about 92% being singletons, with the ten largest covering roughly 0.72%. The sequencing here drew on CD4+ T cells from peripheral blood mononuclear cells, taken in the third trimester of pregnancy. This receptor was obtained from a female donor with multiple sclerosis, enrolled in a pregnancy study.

The CDR3 DNA reads TGTGCCAGCACCACCGACGAACCGAACAGTTTCTTT. Residues: CASTTDEPNSFF. This sequence joins TRBV7-9 and TRBJ1-1, with D unresolved. The CDR3 spans 12 residues. The germline V gene encodes CDR1 SEHNR and CDR2 FQNEAQ (reference sequence). V lost 7 bases and J lost 13, with 19 bases in between.